A single sample is the source of the 12 T cell receptor beta chains below, sequenced in a study of lymphopenia after photon versus proton radiotherapy. Assay: immunoSEQ multiplex PCR; the TCRdb copy retains only in-frame clones and omits some. The repertoire includes fewer than 50,000 clones, approximately 85% of them detected once, and roughly 2.3% sits in the top ten. The sequences come from peripheral blood, collected from a patient treated with photon-based radiotherapy. The receptors were sampled from a man between 40 and 49 years old with gastric cancer.

The chain uses TRBV7-9 and TRBJ1-4; D ambiguous. The CDR3 sequence is 14 residues long. Germline V gene lookup returns CDR1 SEHNR and CDR2 FQNEAQ (reference sequence). The V end was cut by 2 bases, the J end by 4 bases, with 8 bases between. The DNA for the CDR3 is TGTGCCAGCAGCTTAAAGGGCCTTAATGAAAAACTGTTTTTT. Translation gives CASSLKGLNEKLFF.

The genes are TRBV5-4 and TRBJ1-3; maybe TRBD1 (5 bases). Deletions cut 4 bases from V and 0 bases from J, with 11 bases between. CDR3 length: 15 residues. The germline V gene has CDR1 SGHNT and CDR2 YYREEE (reference sequence). CDR3 nucleotides: TGTGCCAGCAGCAATGAGGGGCCCTCTGGAAACACCATATATTTT. This translates into CASSNEGPSGNTIYF.

This clone was seen a few times. The chain employs TRBV5-5 and TRBJ2-7, with D uncertain. Germline lookup yields CDR1 SGHKS and CDR2 YYEKEE (reference sequence). Trimming shortened V by 0 bases and J by 6 bases, and 13 bases separated the two germline ends. The CDR3 is 14 amino acids. CDR3 protein: CASSLVIKLGEQYF. DNA of the CDR3: TGTGCCAGCAGCTTGGTCATAAAGTTGGGCGAGCAGTACTTC.

The chain uses TRBV27 and TRBJ1-4, with unresolved D. The CDR3 covers 15 residues. With 5 bases removed from V and 7 bases from J, the gap between germline ends came to 17 bases. Germline values: CDR1 MNHEY, CDR2 SMNVEV (reference sequence). As DNA, the CDR3 is TGTGCCAGCAGTCGAAGGGCTCGGCGGGGTGAAAAACTGTTTTTT. As protein: CASSRRARRGEKLFF.

This chain joins TRBV27 and TRBJ1-1; a weak D match, TRBD1 (6 bases). With 10 bases removed from V and 10 bases from J, the gap between germline ends came to 19 bases. In germline, CDR1 is MNHEY, CDR2 SMNVEV (reference sequence). The CDR3 spans 12 residues. CDR3 residues: CATLMGGGPAFF. DNA for the CDR3: TGTGCCACGCTCATGGGGGGCGGCCCAGCTTTCTTT.

This chain links TRBV4-3 with TRBJ1-5; tentatively, D is TRBD1 (5 bases). V was cut by 0 bases and J by 7 bases, with 13 bases left in between. CDR3 length: 15 residues. The V gene's germline CDR1 is LGHNA and CDR2 YSLEER. The CDR3 region is CASSQDWGSGQPQHF. CDR3 nucleotides: TGCGCCAGCAGCCAAGATTGGGGGTCGGGGCAGCCCCAGCATTTT.

The V and J genes are TRBV13 and TRBJ2-1; 9 bases agree with TRBD2. This CDR3 is built from 16 residues. Trimming at V came to 5 bases and at J to 0 bases, leaving 5 bases not matched to a gene. The germline CDR1 and CDR2 sequences are PRHDT and FYEKMQ (reference sequence). The CDR3 DNA follows: TGTGCCAGCAGCCATCTGACTAGCGGCTCCTACAATGAGCAGTTCTTC. This gives the protein CASSHLTSGSYNEQFF. The complete variable domain, with remaining parts taken from reference TRBV13 and TRBJ2-1, reads AAGVIQSPRHLIKEKRETATLKCYPIPRHDTVYWYQQGPGQDPQFLISFYEKMQSDKGSIPDRFSAQQFSDYHSELNMSSLELGDSALYFCASSHLTSGSYNEQFFGPGTRLTVL.

V usage is TRBV7-2 and J usage is TRBJ1-2; D is possibly TRBD1 (6 bases). Trimming removed 3 bases from V and 2 bases from J, with 10 bases in between. CDR1 and CDR2 (germline): SGHTA, FQGNSA. The CDR3 runs to 14 residues. The CDR3 spells CASSFQGQNYGYTF. The CDR3 region has the DNA TGTGCCAGCAGCTTCCAGGGGCAGAACTATGGCTACACCTTC.

The rearrangement joins TRBV11-3 to TRBJ2-7; possibly TRBD1 or TRBD2 for D (5 bases each). The germline gives CDR1 SGHNT, CDR2 YENEEA. This CDR3 has 12 residues. The V and J ends lost 0 bases and 12 bases respectively, with 12 bases between them. The DNA for the CDR3 is TGTGCCAGCAGCTTAGATCGGGGCCCTCGGTACTTC. Its protein product is CASSLDRGPRYF. Full variable domain (rest looked up from reference TRBV11-3 and TRBJ2-7): EAGVVQSPRYKIIEKKQPVAFWCNPISGHNTLYWYLQNLGQGPELLIRYENEEAVDDSQLPKDRFSAERLKGVDSTLKIQPAELGDSAVYLCASSLDRGPRYFGPGTRLTVT.

This chain joins TRBV6-5 and TRBJ2-5; D gene uncertain. The germline gives CDR1 MNHEY, CDR2 SVGAGI. V lost 2 bases and J lost 0, with 4 bases in between. The CDR3 spans 13 residues. CDR3 loop: CASSYVHQETQYF. CDR3 coding DNA: TGTGCCAGCAGTTACGTCCACCAAGAGACCCAGTACTTC.

The genes are TRBV19 and TRBJ1-1, with TRBD1 matching 7 bases. Trimming at V came to 5 bases and at J to 6 bases, leaving 12 bases not matched to a gene. This CDR3 is built from 15 residues. CDR1 and CDR2 from the germline V gene are LNHDA and SQIVND (reference sequence). CDR3 nucleotides: TGTGCCAGTAGTCCCGGGGCCACAGGGGACCCTGAAGCTTTCTTT. Its translation is CASSPGATGDPEAFF.

The J gene is TRBJ1-3, the V gene TRBV7-8, with a possible D match to TRBD1 (5 bases). Between the trimmed V and J ends, which lost 5 bases and 6 bases, there was a span of 14 bases. The CDR3 consists of 14 residues. CDR1 is SGHVS and CDR2 is FQNEAQ in the germline V gene. The CDR3 region is CASSRDLGENTIYF. The DNA of the CDR3 is TGTGCCAGCAGCCGGGACCTAGGGGAAAACACCATATATTTT.